The rows below give T cell receptor beta chains drawn from one sample of a study of cytomegalovirus exposure and HLA in healthy donors. Only in-frame clones appear in the TCRdb table, and some are missing; sequencing was by immunoSEQ multiplex PCR. Here the sample spans some 270,000 clones, 80% to 95% being singletons. Specimen: PBMCs. The receptors shown here come from a girl aged 2 to 9 in good health and CMV-seronegative. Each CDR3 is given with its conserved first and last residue. The D gene is left open where the match is weak. Clone size appears in some rows only: once, few, many, or a class for an expanded clone.

clone_size j_call v_call d_call cdr3_nt cdr3_aa
- TRBJ2-2 TRBV9 TRBD2 TGTGCCAGCAGCGTTTTAAGCGGGGGCCTGAACACCGGGGAGCTGTTTTTT CASSVLSGGLNTGELFF
- TRBJ1-2 TRBV29-1 - TGCAGCGTTGAATGGGGCCCTGGGCTTGGCTACACCTTC CSVEWGPGLGYTF
- TRBJ1-6 TRBV5-1 - TGCGCCAGCAGCTTGGGCGGTAATTCACCCCTCCACTTT CASSLGGNSPLHF
few TRBJ2-1 TRBV4-1 - TGCGCCAGCAGCCAAGGCGGGCCTCCACCGATCAATGAGCAGTTCTTC CASSQGGPPPINEQFF
- TRBJ2-1 TRBV2 - TGTGCCAGCACCTCGTCCCTTCGGCGGGAATCGTACAATGAGCAGTTCTTC CASTSSLRRESYNEQFF
few TRBJ1-2 TRBV30 - TGTGCCTGGATGGGTGAGGGAAACTATGGCTACACCTTC CAWMGEGNYGYTF
once TRBJ1-2 TRBV25-1 TRBD1 TGTGCCAGCAGTCCACGGACAGGGAGGGACTATGGCTACACCTTC CASSPRTGRDYGYTF
- TRBJ2-7 TRBV11-2 TRBD1 TGTGCCAGCAGCTTAGTCGGTGGGGGGACAGGGGGTTCCTACGAGCAGTACTTC CASSLVGGGTGGSYEQYF
- TRBJ1-6 TRBV5-1 TRBD1 TGCGCCAGCAGCTTGGCCGTGGGATTAGGGACAGATTCACCCCTCCACTTT CASSLAVGLGTDSPLHF
- TRBJ2-5 TRBV2 TRBD2 TGTGCCAGCAGACATCCCAACCCCGGGGGGGAGGAGACCCAGTACTTC CASRHPNPGGEETQYF
once TRBJ2-3 TRBV4-1 TRBD2 TGCGCCAGCAGCCACCCACGGACTAGCGGGAGGACAGATACGCAGTATTTT CASSHPRTSGRTDTQYF
- TRBJ1-6 TRBV15 - TGTGCCACCAGCAGAGCGACAGCTGATAATTCACCCCTCCACTTT CATSRATADNSPLHF
once TRBJ1-5 TRBV21-1 - TGTGCCAGCAGCTATAGGGGACAGGGGGAATTTGGCAATCAGCCCCAGCATTTT CASSYRGQGEFGNQPQHF
- TRBJ1-5 TRBV6-1 TRBD1 TGTGCCAGCAGTACGGACAGGGACCATCAGCCCCAGCATTTT CASSTDRDHQPQHF
- TRBJ1-3 TRBV9 - TGTGCCAGCAGCGTAGCGGTAGGGGTTGGAAACACCATATATTTT CASSVAVGVGNTIYF
- TRBJ2-2 TRBV5-1 TRBD2 TGCGCCAGCAGCCTCGCTTTTAGCGGGGGAGGGAGCACCGGGGAGCTGTTTTTT CASSLAFSGGGSTGELFF
few TRBJ2-7 TRBV5-4 - TGTGCCAGCAGCCCGGGGGAGGTGGGGCCAGGCGAGCAGTACTTC CASSPGEVGPGEQYF
- TRBJ2-7 TRBV7-2 TRBD2 TGTGCCAGCAGCTCGGGACTAGCGTCTTCCTACGAGCAGTACTTC CASSSGLASSYEQYF
- TRBJ2-1 TRBV28 - TGTGCCAGCAGTTGGTCTGGGGCTTCCATTTACAATGAGCAGTTCTTC CASSWSGASIYNEQFF
- TRBJ1-1 TRBV27 - TGTGCCAGCGGTCAGGGGAACACTGAAGCTTTCTTT CASGQGNTEAFF
- TRBJ1-1 TRBV6-5 TRBD1 TGTGCCAGCAGTAACAGGGGAAACACTGAAGCTTTCTTT CASSNRGNTEAFF
- TRBJ1-5 TRBV19 - TGTGCCAGTAGTCTAACCCCAAGGGGTTACAGCAATCAGCCCCAGCATTTT CASSLTPRGYSNQPQHF
- TRBJ2-1 TRBV5-4 TRBD2 TGTGCCAGCAGCTTGGCGGGGGGGCGATACAATGAGCAGTTCTTC CASSLAGGRYNEQFF
- TRBJ1-2 TRBV27 TRBD1 TGTGCCAGCAGCGGCTCCGGGACAGGCGGCTACACCTTC CASSGSGTGGYTF
- TRBJ2-7 TRBV29-1 TRBD1 TGCAGCGTTGGGCGGGACAGGGGGATATACGAGCAGTACTTC CSVGRDRGIYEQYF
- TRBJ2-3 TRBV6-1 TRBD2 TGTGCCAGCATGACGGGACTAGCGATCACAGATACGCAGTATTTT CASMTGLAITDTQYF
- TRBJ1-1 TRBV25-1 - TGTGCCAGCAGTGTCGGGGGAGGCACTGAAGCTTTCTTT CASSVGGGTEAFF